A selection of T cell receptor beta chains follows, all from one sample in a study of shared clonotypes between healthy human individuals. Repertoires were generated with immunoSEQ multiplex PCR, while TCRdb's copy carries only in-frame clones and drops some. This repertoire shows more than 400,000 clones, roughly 95% found once; its top ten account for about 0.059%. Source material: naive CD4+ T cells sorted from blood. The receptors were sampled from a woman aged 25 to 39 in good health. Both conserved end residues are part of each CDR3. D genes are given only for firm matches. Clone size appears in some rows only: once, few, many, or a class for an expanded clone.

J gene: TRBJ2-5; D gene: .; V gene: TRBV19; CDR3 length: 14; clone size: .; CDR3 protein: CASSPRLQGGEQYF; CDR3 DNA: TGTGCCAGTAGCCCGAGACTGCAGGGTGGAGAGCAGTACTTC
J gene: TRBJ2-5; D gene: TRBD1; V gene: TRBV14; CDR3 length: 12; clone size: .; CDR3 protein: CASSSDRVPQYF; CDR3 DNA: TGTGCCAGCAGCTCTGACAGGGTGCCGCAGTACTTC
J gene: TRBJ2-5; D gene: .; V gene: TRBV6-1; CDR3 length: 13; clone size: .; CDR3 protein: CASSWGRGETQYF; CDR3 DNA: TGTGCCAGCAGTTGGGGACGTGGAGAGACCCAGTACTTC
J gene: TRBJ2-3; D gene: TRBD2; V gene: TRBV28; CDR3 length: 16; clone size: .; CDR3 protein: CASSYKLTSGTDTQYF; CDR3 DNA: TGTGCCAGCAGCTATAAGTTGACTAGCGGGACAGATACGCAGTATTTT
J gene: TRBJ1-2; D gene: TRBD1; V gene: TRBV5-1; CDR3 length: 13; clone size: once; CDR3 protein: CASRATGGVGYTF; CDR3 DNA: TGCGCCAGCCGCGCTACAGGGGGCGTTGGCTACACCTTC
J gene: TRBJ2-3; D gene: .; V gene: TRBV28; CDR3 length: 13; clone size: .; CDR3 protein: CASSLGAVATQYF; CDR3 DNA: TGTGCCAGCAGTCTCGGGGCAGTCGCGACGCAGTATTTT
J gene: TRBJ2-7; D gene: .; V gene: TRBV7-8; CDR3 length: 10; clone size: .; CDR3 protein: CASSFFEQYF; CDR3 DNA: TGTGCCAGCAGCTTTTTCGAGCAGTACTTC
J gene: TRBJ1-2; D gene: .; V gene: TRBV10-3; CDR3 length: 12; clone size: .; CDR3 protein: CAISDGDYGYTF; CDR3 DNA: TGTGCCATCAGTGATGGTGACTATGGCTACACCTTC
J gene: TRBJ1-4; D gene: .; V gene: TRBV7-6; CDR3 length: 18; clone size: .; CDR3 protein: CASSLSDNAGATNEKLFF; CDR3 DNA: TGTGCCAGCAGCTTATCCGACAACGCAGGGGCAACTAATGAAAAACTGTTTTTT
J gene: TRBJ1-2; D gene: TRBD1; V gene: TRBV5-8; CDR3 length: 15; clone size: few; CDR3 protein: CASSYQGAPNYGYTF; CDR3 DNA: TGTGCCAGCAGCTATCAGGGGGCGCCTAACTATGGCTACACCTTC
J gene: TRBJ2-1; D gene: TRBD2; V gene: TRBV28; CDR3 length: 14; clone size: .; CDR3 protein: CASSLWTSGNAQFF; CDR3 DNA: TGTGCCAGCAGTTTGTGGACTAGCGGGAACGCGCAGTTCTTC
J gene: TRBJ2-5; D gene: .; V gene: TRBV10-1; CDR3 length: 17; clone size: once; CDR3 protein: CASSARLRGLYQETQYF; CDR3 DNA: TGCGCCAGCAGTGCTAGATTGAGAGGGTTATACCAAGAGACCCAGTACTTC
J gene: TRBJ2-3; D gene: TRBD1; V gene: TRBV6-5; CDR3 length: 15; clone size: .; CDR3 protein: CASKIGGLSTDTQYF; CDR3 DNA: TGTGCCAGCAAAATAGGGGGCCTTAGCACAGATACGCAGTATTTT
J gene: TRBJ1-4; D gene: .; V gene: TRBV18; CDR3 length: 13; clone size: .; CDR3 protein: CASSLGTDEKLFF; CDR3 DNA: TGTGCCAGCTCACTAGGGACGGATGAAAAACTGTTTTTT
J gene: TRBJ1-2; D gene: TRBD1; V gene: TRBV19; CDR3 length: 13; clone size: .; CDR3 protein: CASRQTGVYGYTF; CDR3 DNA: TGTGCCAGTAGGCAAACAGGGGTCTATGGCTACACCTTC
J gene: TRBJ1-5; D gene: .; V gene: TRBV5-1; CDR3 length: 14; clone size: few; CDR3 protein: CASSLSPANQPQHF; CDR3 DNA: TGCGCCAGCAGCTTGTCCCCAGCTAATCAGCCCCAGCATTTT
J gene: TRBJ2-3; D gene: TRBD2; V gene: TRBV15; CDR3 length: 17; clone size: .; CDR3 protein: CATSRDYTSGSDHTQYF; CDR3 DNA: TGTGCCACCAGCAGAGATTATACTAGCGGGAGTGATCATACGCAGTATTTT
J gene: TRBJ1-1; D gene: .; V gene: TRBV6-1; CDR3 length: 11; clone size: .; CDR3 protein: CASSVRAEAFF; CDR3 DNA: TGTGCCAGCAGCGTAAGGGCTGAAGCTTTCTTT
J gene: TRBJ1-1; D gene: .; V gene: TRBV11-2; CDR3 length: 14; clone size: .; CDR3 protein: CASSFPLGAGEAFF; CDR3 DNA: TGTGCCAGCAGCTTCCCCCTCGGGGCGGGTGAAGCTTTCTTT
J gene: TRBJ2-5; D gene: TRBD1; V gene: TRBV28; CDR3 length: 14; clone size: .; CDR3 protein: CASRGRTGVETQYF; CDR3 DNA: TGTGCCAGCAGGGGGAGGACAGGGGTCGAGACCCAGTACTTC
J gene: TRBJ1-4; D gene: .; V gene: TRBV30; CDR3 length: 15; clone size: .; CDR3 protein: CAWSVLVGAREKLFF; CDR3 DNA: TGTGCCTGGAGTGTACTGGTGGGGGCAAGGGAAAAACTGTTTTTT
J gene: TRBJ1-2; D gene: TRBD1; V gene: TRBV7-6; CDR3 length: 15; clone size: .; CDR3 protein: CASSPWTGGNYGYTF; CDR3 DNA: TGTGCCAGCAGCCCCTGGACAGGGGGAAACTATGGCTACACCTTC
J gene: TRBJ1-5; D gene: TRBD1; V gene: TRBV19; CDR3 length: 20; clone size: .; CDR3 protein: CASSSWDRGAINFSNQPQHF; CDR3 DNA: TGTGCCAGTAGTTCTTGGGACAGGGGGGCAATCAACTTTAGCAATCAGCCCCAGCATTTT
J gene: TRBJ2-7; D gene: .; V gene: TRBV18; CDR3 length: 15; clone size: once; CDR3 protein: CASSPMDSTSYEQYF; CDR3 DNA: TGTGCCAGCTCACCGATGGACAGCACGTCCTACGAGCAGTACTTC
J gene: TRBJ2-1; D gene: TRBD2; V gene: TRBV5-6; CDR3 length: 18; clone size: .; CDR3 protein: CASSLPGTSGKGVNEQFF; CDR3 DNA: TGTGCCAGCAGCTTACCCGGGACTAGCGGGAAAGGTGTTAATGAGCAGTTCTTC
J gene: TRBJ2-3; D gene: .; V gene: TRBV11-2; CDR3 length: 14; clone size: .; CDR3 protein: CASSLVGGADTQYF; CDR3 DNA: TGTGCCAGCAGCTTAGTGGGCGGGGCAGATACGCAGTATTTT
J gene: TRBJ2-5; D gene: TRBD1; V gene: TRBV10-3; CDR3 length: 14; clone size: .; CDR3 protein: CAIRGQGTSETQYF; CDR3 DNA: TGTGCCATCAGGGGACAGGGTACGAGTGAGACCCAGTACTTC
J gene: TRBJ2-1; D gene: .; V gene: TRBV12-5; CDR3 length: 17; clone size: .; CDR3 protein: CASGQSFPKSSYNEQFF; CDR3 DNA: TGTGCTAGTGGACAGAGTTTTCCCAAGAGCTCCTACAATGAGCAGTTCTTC
J gene: TRBJ2-3; D gene: TRBD1; V gene: TRBV6-6; CDR3 length: 15; clone size: .; CDR3 protein: CASSYRDRNTDTQYF; CDR3 DNA: TGTGCCAGCAGTTACCGGGACAGGAACACAGATACGCAGTATTTT
J gene: TRBJ2-3; D gene: .; V gene: TRBV11-2; CDR3 length: 14; clone size: once; CDR3 protein: CASSFTGARDTQYF; CDR3 DNA: TGTGCCAGCAGCTTCACGGGGGCGCGGGATACGCAGTATTTT
J gene: TRBJ2-7; D gene: .; V gene: TRBV6-5; CDR3 length: 14; clone size: .; CDR3 protein: CASSPGNSISEQYF; CDR3 DNA: TGTGCCAGCAGTCCGGGAAACAGTATTTCCGAGCAGTACTTC
J gene: TRBJ1-5; D gene: .; V gene: TRBV28; CDR3 length: 15; clone size: once; CDR3 protein: CASSPKWQRNQPQHF; CDR3 DNA: TGTGCCAGCAGCCCGAAGTGGCAGCGCAATCAGCCCCAGCATTTT
J gene: TRBJ2-1; D gene: TRBD2; V gene: TRBV10-3; CDR3 length: 14; clone size: once; CDR3 protein: CAISGLAGRDEQFF; CDR3 DNA: TGTGCCATCAGTGGCCTAGCGGGACGGGATGAGCAGTTCTTC
J gene: TRBJ2-3; D gene: .; V gene: TRBV9; CDR3 length: 15; clone size: once; CDR3 protein: CASSAGVGNTDTQYF; CDR3 DNA: TGTGCCAGCAGCGCTGGAGTGGGCAACACAGATACGCAGTATTTT
J gene: TRBJ2-3; D gene: TRBD1; V gene: TRBV28; CDR3 length: 16; clone size: .; CDR3 protein: CASSFYRQGAADTQYF; CDR3 DNA: TGTGCCAGCAGTTTCTACCGACAGGGGGCGGCAGATACGCAGTATTTT
J gene: TRBJ1-2; D gene: .; V gene: TRBV6-5; CDR3 length: 15; clone size: .; CDR3 protein: CASSYSGARGYGYTF; CDR3 DNA: TGTGCCAGCAGTTACTCCGGGGCTAGAGGGTATGGCTACACCTTC
J gene: TRBJ1-1; D gene: .; V gene: TRBV19; CDR3 length: 16; clone size: .; CDR3 protein: CASSISYRGTNTEAFF; CDR3 DNA: TGTGCCAGTAGTATCTCCTACAGAGGAACGAACACTGAAGCTTTCTTT
J gene: TRBJ1-3; D gene: .; V gene: TRBV7-2; CDR3 length: 15; clone size: .; CDR3 protein: CASSQLRSSGNTIYF; CDR3 DNA: TGTGCCAGCAGCCAACTCCGAAGCTCTGGAAACACCATATATTTT
J gene: TRBJ2-3; D gene: .; V gene: TRBV7-9; CDR3 length: 13; clone size: .; CDR3 protein: CASSPVPADTQYF; CDR3 DNA: TGTGCCAGCAGCCCCGTCCCGGCAGATACGCAGTATTTT
J gene: TRBJ2-1; D gene: TRBD2; V gene: TRBV6-5; CDR3 length: 15; clone size: .; CDR3 protein: CASSYPGLAGNEQFF; CDR3 DNA: TGTGCCAGCAGTTACCCCGGGCTAGCGGGGAATGAGCAGTTCTTC
J gene: TRBJ2-3; D gene: .; V gene: TRBV6-5; CDR3 length: 15; clone size: .; CDR3 protein: CASRPQGPSTDTQYF; CDR3 DNA: TGTGCCAGCAGACCACAGGGACCTAGCACAGATACGCAGTATTTT
J gene: TRBJ1-4; D gene: .; V gene: TRBV7-9; CDR3 length: 15; clone size: few; CDR3 protein: CASSPTSATNEKLFF; CDR3 DNA: TGTGCCAGCAGCCCTACCAGTGCAACTAATGAAAAACTGTTTTTT
J gene: TRBJ2-1; D gene: .; V gene: TRBV15; CDR3 length: 14; clone size: .; CDR3 protein: CATSRAPTGTEQFF; CDR3 DNA: TGTGCCACCAGCAGAGCTCCCACAGGGACTGAGCAGTTCTTC
J gene: TRBJ1-5; D gene: .; V gene: TRBV5-1; CDR3 length: 16; clone size: .; CDR3 protein: CASSEGGLYSNQPQHF; CDR3 DNA: TGCGCCAGCAGCGAGGGGGGCCTCTATAGCAATCAGCCCCAGCATTTT
J gene: TRBJ2-5; D gene: .; V gene: TRBV10-3; CDR3 length: 16; clone size: .; CDR3 protein: CAISEFGGGGQETQYF; CDR3 DNA: TGTGCCATCAGTGAGTTTGGGGGAGGGGGACAAGAGACCCAGTACTTC
J gene: TRBJ1-5; D gene: .; V gene: TRBV6-1; CDR3 length: 14; clone size: .; CDR3 protein: CASSRQISNQPQHF; CDR3 DNA: TGTGCCAGCAGTAGACAGATTAGCAATCAGCCCCAGCATTTT
J gene: TRBJ1-5; D gene: .; V gene: TRBV6-1; CDR3 length: 16; clone size: .; CDR3 protein: CASREVQLYSNQPQHF; CDR3 DNA: TGTGCCAGCAGGGAAGTACAGCTCTATAGCAATCAGCCCCAGCATTTT